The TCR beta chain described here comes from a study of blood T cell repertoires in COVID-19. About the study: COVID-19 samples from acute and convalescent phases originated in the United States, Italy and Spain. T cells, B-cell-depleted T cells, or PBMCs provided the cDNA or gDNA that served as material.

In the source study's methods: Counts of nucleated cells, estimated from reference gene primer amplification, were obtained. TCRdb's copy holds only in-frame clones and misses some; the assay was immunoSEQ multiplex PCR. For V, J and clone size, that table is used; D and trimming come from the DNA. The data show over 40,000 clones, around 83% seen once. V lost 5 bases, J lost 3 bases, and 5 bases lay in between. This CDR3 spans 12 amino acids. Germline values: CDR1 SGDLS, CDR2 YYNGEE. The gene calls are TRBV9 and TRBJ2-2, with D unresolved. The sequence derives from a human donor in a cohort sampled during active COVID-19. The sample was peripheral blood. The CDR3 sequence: CASSPDTGELFF. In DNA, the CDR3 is TGTGCCAGCAGTCCCGACACCGGGGAGCTGTTTTTT.